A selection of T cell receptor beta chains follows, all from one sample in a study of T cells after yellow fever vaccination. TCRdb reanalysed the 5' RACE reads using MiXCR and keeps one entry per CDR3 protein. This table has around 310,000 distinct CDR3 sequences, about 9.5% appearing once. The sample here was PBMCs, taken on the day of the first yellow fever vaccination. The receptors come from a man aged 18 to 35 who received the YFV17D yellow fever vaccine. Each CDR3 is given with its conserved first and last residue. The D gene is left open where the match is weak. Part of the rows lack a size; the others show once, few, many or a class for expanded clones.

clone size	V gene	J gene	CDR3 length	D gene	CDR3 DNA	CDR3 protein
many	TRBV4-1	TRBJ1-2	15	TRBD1	TGCGCCAGCCGACCACTGATACAGGGGAACTATGGCTACACCTTC	CASRPLIQGNYGYTF
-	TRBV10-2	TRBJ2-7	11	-	TGCGCCAGCAGTGCGAGATACGAGCAGTACTTC	CASSARYEQYF
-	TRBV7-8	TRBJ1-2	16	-	TGTGCCAGCAGCTTAGCGCCGGAGATTATAAACTATGGCTACACCTTC	CASSLAPEIINYGYTF
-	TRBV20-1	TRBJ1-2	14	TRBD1	TGCAGTGCTACACCTCCGGGACAGAGAGATGGCTACACCTTC	CSATPPGQRDGYTF
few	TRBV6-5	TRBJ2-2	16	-	TGTGCCAGCAGTTACCGGGGTGTACGCTCCACCGGGGAGCTGTTTTTT	CASSYRGVRSTGELFF
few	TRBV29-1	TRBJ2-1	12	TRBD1	TGCAGCGTTCGGACAGGGGGTCATGAGCAGTTCTTC	CSVRTGGHEQFF
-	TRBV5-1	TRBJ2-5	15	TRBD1	TGCGCCAGCAGCTTGGGTCCGGGGACAGGGGAGACCCAGTACTTC	CASSLGPGTGETQYF
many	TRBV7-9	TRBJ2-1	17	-	TGTGCCAGCAGCTCCCTGCGGAGGGGGACACGGTACAATGAGCAGTTCTTC	CASSSLRRGTRYNEQFF
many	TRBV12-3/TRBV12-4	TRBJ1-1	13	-	TGTGCCAGCAATTCATTCATGAACACTGAAGCTTTCTTT	CASNSFMNTEAFF
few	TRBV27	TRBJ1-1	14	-	TGTGCCAGCAGGCGGGGGTTTGGGCACACTGAAGCTTTCTTT	CASRRGFGHTEAFF
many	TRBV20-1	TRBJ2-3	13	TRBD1	TGCAGTGCCGGACAGGCCGCCACAGATACGCAGTATTTT	CSAGQAATDTQYF
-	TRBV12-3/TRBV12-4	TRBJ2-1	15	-	TGTGCCAGCAGGGAGGGATCTTACGTCTACAATGAGCAGTTCTTC	CASREGSYVYNEQFF
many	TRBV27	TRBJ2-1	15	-	TGTGCCAGCAGTTTTCACTTGAGCTCCTACAATGAGCAGTTCTTC	CASSFHLSSYNEQFF
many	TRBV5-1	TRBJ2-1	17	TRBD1	TGCGCCAGCAGCTTGGCGTTAGGACAGGGGGCCTACAATGAGCAGTTCTTC	CASSLALGQGAYNEQFF
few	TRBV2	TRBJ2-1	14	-	TGTGCCGTCTCCTCGGATGGGTCCTACAATGAGCAGTTCTTC	CAVSSDGSYNEQFF
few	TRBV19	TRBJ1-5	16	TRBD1	TGTGCCAGTAGTATAGTAAGAACAGGGGGATATCAGCCCCAGCATTTT	CASSIVRTGGYQPQHF
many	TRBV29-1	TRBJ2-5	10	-	TGCAGCGTTGGCCAAGAGACCCAGTACTTC	CSVGQETQYF
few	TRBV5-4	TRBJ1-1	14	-	TGTGCCAGCAGCTTGTTCGACAGGCTCACTGAAGCTTTCTTT	CASSLFDRLTEAFF
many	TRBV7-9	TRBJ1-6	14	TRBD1	TGTGCCAGCAGACGACAGGGGGCCGGGTCACCCCTCCACTTT	CASRRQGAGSPLHF
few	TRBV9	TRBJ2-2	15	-	TGTGCCAGCAGCGGGCCGCAGGCTAACACCGGGGAGCTGTTTTTT	CASSGPQANTGELFF
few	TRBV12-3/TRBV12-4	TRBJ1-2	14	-	TGTGCCAGCAGTTTAATAGCCAGCTTCAATGGCTACACCTTC	CASSLIASFNGYTF
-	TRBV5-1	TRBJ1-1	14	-	TGCGCCGGAAACCACGGACAGTTCGCCACTGAAGCTTTCTTT	CAGNHGQFATEAFF
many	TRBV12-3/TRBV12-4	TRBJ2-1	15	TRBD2	TGTGCCAGCAGTTTGGGCGGGGGGCACTACAATGAGCAGTTCTTC	CASSLGGGHYNEQFF
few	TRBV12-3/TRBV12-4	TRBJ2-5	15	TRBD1	TGTGCCAGCAGTTTATCAACAGGGGGCCGGGAGACCCAGTACTTC	CASSLSTGGRETQYF
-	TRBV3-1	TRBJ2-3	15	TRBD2	TGTGCCAGCAGCCAATTTAGCGGGGACGAAGATACGCAGTATTTT	CASSQFSGDEDTQYF
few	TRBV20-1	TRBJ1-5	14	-	TGCAGTGCTAGACCTGGGGCTAGCAATCAGCCCCAGCATTTT	CSARPGASNQPQHF
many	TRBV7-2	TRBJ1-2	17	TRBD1	TGTGCCAGCAGCTTAGTAGGACAGGGGCTGCGGGGCTATGGCTACACCTTC	CASSLVGQGLRGYGYTF
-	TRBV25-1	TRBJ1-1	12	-	TGTGCCAGCAGTGAACTGGGAGTGAGCGCTTTCTTT	CASSELGVSAFF
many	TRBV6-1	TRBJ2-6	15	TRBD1	TGTGCCAGCATTCCAGGGGGCTCTGGGGCCAACGTCCTGACTTTC	CASIPGGSGANVLTF
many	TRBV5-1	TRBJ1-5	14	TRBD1	TGCGCCAGCAGCTTGGTCGACAGGGCTCAGCCCCAGCATTTT	CASSLVDRAQPQHF
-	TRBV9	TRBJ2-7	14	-	TGTGCCAGCAGCGTAGGTTTTATCATGGACGAGCAGTACTTC	CASSVGFIMDEQYF
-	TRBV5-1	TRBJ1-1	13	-	TGCGCCAGCAGCTTAGCACAACCCCTGGAAGCTTTCTTT	CASSLAQPLEAFF
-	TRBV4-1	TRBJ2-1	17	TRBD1	TGCGCCAGCAGCCAATGGACAGGGCCGAGCTCCTACAATGAGCAGTTCTTC	CASSQWTGPSSYNEQFF
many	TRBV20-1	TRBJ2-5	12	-	TGCAGTGCTAGCGGGGGACAAGAGACCCAGTACTTC	CSASGGQETQYF
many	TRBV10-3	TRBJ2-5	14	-	TGTGCCATCAGTAAACAGGGAGAGGGAGAGACCCAGTACTTC	CAISKQGEGETQYF
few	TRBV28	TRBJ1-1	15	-	TGTGCCAGCAGTGTGGACCCACAGGGTGGGACTGAAGCTTTCTTT	CASSVDPQGGTEAFF
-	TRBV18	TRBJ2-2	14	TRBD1	TGTGCCAGCTCACCTCTACAGGGGACCGGGGAGCTGTTTTTT	CASSPLQGTGELFF
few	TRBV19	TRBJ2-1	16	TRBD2	TGTGCCAGTAGTATCGGACTAGGACGCTCCTACAATGAGCAGTTCTTC	CASSIGLGRSYNEQFF
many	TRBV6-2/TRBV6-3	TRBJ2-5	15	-	TGTGCCAGCAGTTACTCATGGGCAGGGGAAGAGACCCAGTACTTC	CASSYSWAGEETQYF
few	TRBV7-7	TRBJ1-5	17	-	TGTGCCCCCACGGGGCCGAAAATTAAATATAGCAATCAGCCCCAGCATTTT	CAPTGPKIKYSNQPQHF
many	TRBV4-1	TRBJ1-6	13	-	TGCGCCAGCAGCCAAGTAGGGGAAAAAGCCCTCCACTTT	CASSQVGEKALHF
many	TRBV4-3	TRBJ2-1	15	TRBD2	TGCGCCAGCAGCCAAAGTAGCGGGGGGGCCGGTGAGCAGTTCTTC	CASSQSSGGAGEQFF
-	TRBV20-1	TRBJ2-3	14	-	TGCAGTGCTAGAGATTTGAGGGGGGCCGATACGCAGTATTTT	CSARDLRGADTQYF
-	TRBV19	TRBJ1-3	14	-	TGTGCCAGTAGTCAACCGGGACTCAGAAACACCATATATTTT	CASSQPGLRNTIYF
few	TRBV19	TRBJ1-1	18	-	TGTGCCAGTAGTATTATATCCGGGGTTCCAGATCGGGACACTGAAGCTTTCTTT	CASSIISGVPDRDTEAFF
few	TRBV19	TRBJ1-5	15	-	TGTGCCAGTAGTCCCCGACAGTGGCAGGCTCAGCCCCAGCATTTT	CASSPRQWQAQPQHF
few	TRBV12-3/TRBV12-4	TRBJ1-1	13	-	TGTGCCAGCAGGGCGACAGCCTCCACTGAAGCTTTCTTT	CASRATASTEAFF
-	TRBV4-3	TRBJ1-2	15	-	TGCGCCAGCAGCCAAGAGTCACACAGGGACTATGGCTACACCTTC	CASSQESHRDYGYTF
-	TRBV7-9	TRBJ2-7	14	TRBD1	TGTGCCAGCAGCTCGAACCGACAGGGTGCGGAGCAGTACTTC	CASSSNRQGAEQYF
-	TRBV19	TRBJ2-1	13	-	TGTGCCAGTAGTGTTCAGGGTTCCAATGAGCAGTTCTTC	CASSVQGSNEQFF
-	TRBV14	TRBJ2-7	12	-	TGTGCCAGCAGCCAAGCGGCCTACGAGCAGTACTTC	CASSQAAYEQYF
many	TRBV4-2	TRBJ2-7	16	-	TGTGCCAGCAGCCAGATAGGGGGGGCGGGGACCTACGAGCAGTACTTC	CASSQIGGAGTYEQYF
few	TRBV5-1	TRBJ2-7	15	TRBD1	TGCGCCAGCAGCTTAGGCAGGGGGCTCTCCTACGAGCAGTACTTC	CASSLGRGLSYEQYF
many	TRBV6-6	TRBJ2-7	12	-	TGTGCCAGCAGTATAGACAGGTGGAAGAAGTACTTC	CASSIDRWKKYF
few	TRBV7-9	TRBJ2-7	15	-	TGTGCCAGCAGCTTGCGGGGAAGGGAGACGCGTGAGCAGTACTTC	CASSLRGRETREQYF
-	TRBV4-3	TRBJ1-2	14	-	TGCGCCAGCAGCCAAGATTCCGGACCCTATGGCTACACCTTC	CASSQDSGPYGYTF
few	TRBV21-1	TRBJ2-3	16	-	TGTGCCAGCAGCGTACTACAGGGGATAGGCACAGATACGCAGTATTTT	CASSVLQGIGTDTQYF
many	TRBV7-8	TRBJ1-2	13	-	TGTGCCAGCAGCTTAAACTGGGGCTATGGCTACACCTTC	CASSLNWGYGYTF
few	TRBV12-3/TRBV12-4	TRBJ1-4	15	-	TGTGCCAGCAGTTCTCGGGAGGGGGGGAGAGAAAAACTGTTTTTT	CASSSREGGREKLFF